These 8 T cell receptor beta chains came from one sample sequenced in a study of T cell changes during pregnancy in multiple sclerosis. Sequenced by immunoSEQ multiplex PCR; TCRdb stores in-frame clones only, minus some. The sample holds around 52,000 clones; about 92% are singletons and the top ten take 0.16%. The sample here was CD4+ T cells from peripheral blood mononuclear cells, taken after pregnancy. These receptor sequences come from a female donor in good health, enrolled as a control in a pregnancy study.

The chain links TRBV19 to TRBJ1-6; D gene uncertain. Per germline, CDR1 LNHDA and CDR2 SQIVND (reference sequence). Trimming pared 3 bases from V and 14 bases from J, leaving 17 bases between. This CDR3 has 14 residues. In DNA form, the CDR3 reads TGTGCCAGTAGTATGGGTGAGGGCACCTTGGCCCTCCACTTT. This encodes CASSMGEGTLALHF.

This chain links TRBV7-9 with TRBJ2-3; D perhaps matches TRBD2 (6 bases). Trimming shortened V by 4 bases and J by 5 bases, and 16 bases separated the two germline ends. Germline lookup yields CDR1 SEHNR and CDR2 FQNEAQ (reference sequence). The CDR3 has 15 residues. The CDR3 here is CASSSRLEAVDTQYF. In DNA form, the CDR3 reads TGTGCCAGCAGCTCGCGACTAGAAGCGGTAGATACGCAGTATTTT.

The chain uses TRBV7-3 and TRBJ1-6; D unclear. Per the germline V gene, CDR1 is SGHTA and CDR2 is FQGTGA. This CDR3 has 15 residues. V was cut by 3 bases and J by 3 bases, with 9 bases left in between. The CDR3: CASSFTSGYNSPLHF. As DNA, the CDR3 is TGTGCCAGCAGCTTCACGTCAGGCTATAATTCACCCCTCCACTTT. Looking up the rest from reference TRBV7-3 and TRBJ1-6 gives the full variable domain: GAGVSQTPSNKVTEKGKYVELRCDPISGHTALYWYRQSLGQGPEFLIYFQGTGAADDSGLPNDRFFAVRPEGSVSTLKIQRTERGDSAVYLCASSFTSGYNSPLHFGNGTRLTVT.

The chain combines TRBV19 with TRBJ1-2; 7 nucleotides line up with TRBD1. With V trimmed by 6 bases and J by 0 bases, 7 bases remained unmatched. The CDR3 extends over 15 amino acids. Germline lookup yields CDR1 LNHDA and CDR2 SQIVND (reference sequence). CDR3 coding DNA: TGTGCCAGTAGAAGACAGGGTGAAGCTAACTATGGCTACACCTTC. This codes for CASRRQGEANYGYTF.

This clone was seen once. V gene TRBV6-6 combines with J gene TRBJ2-5; a possible D gene is TRBD1 (7 bases). The germline V gene has CDR1 MNHNY and CDR2 SVGAGI (reference sequence). V was cut by 2 bases and J by 5 bases, with 15 bases left in between. CDR3 length: 15 residues. CDR3 residues: CASSYGGQRVETQYF. The DNA of the CDR3 is TGTGCCAGCAGTTACGGGGGACAGCGGGTGGAGACCCAGTACTTC.

The chain carries TRBV4-2 and TRBJ1-1, with D possibly TRBD1 on 6 matching bases. Trimming cost V 2 bases and J 10 bases, with 14 bases left between them. Germline CDR1 and CDR2: LGHNA and YNFKEQ. There are 13 residues in the CDR3. The CDR3 coding sequence is TGTGCCAGCAGCCAATTGGGGGCCGGAGGAGCTTTCTTT. As protein: CASSQLGAGGAFF.

The gene calls are TRBV28 and TRBJ1-1; D not resolved. Germline assignment: CDR1 MDHEN and CDR2 SYDVKM. CDR3 length: 15 amino acids. The V and J ends lost 6 bases and 1 base respectively, with 15 bases between them. The CDR3 is CASRPREIKNTEAFF. CDR3 in DNA: TGTGCCAGCAGGCCTCGGGAGATTAAGAACACTGAAGCTTTCTTT.

The rearrangement links TRBV7-9 to TRBJ2-2; D is perhaps TRBD1 (5 bases). V was clipped by 6 bases and J by 5 bases, with 10 bases between them. Germline CDR1 reads SEHNR; CDR2 reads FQNEAQ (reference sequence). This CDR3 is 13 amino acids long. In DNA form, the CDR3 reads TGTGCCAGCAGGTTACGACAGACCGGGGAGCTGTTTTTT. Protein sequence: CASRLRQTGELFF.